The rows below give T cell receptor beta chains drawn from one sample of a study of blood T cell repertoires in COVID-19. Assay used: immunoSEQ multiplex PCR; TCRdb lists only in-frame clones, some missing. The table has some 150,000 clones, 87% seen once. The sample was peripheral blood. The receptor set was obtained from a man over 45 who had recovered from COVID-19. Each CDR3 is given with its conserved first and last residue. D genes are given only for firm matches. Expanded clones are given a class, and other clones once, few, many or no size at all.

abundance: -; v_gene: TRBV13; j_gene: TRBJ2-7; d_gene: TRBD1; CDR3nt: TGTGCCAGCAGCCCACGTCAGCAGGGGGCGAGCTCCTACGAGCAGTACTTC; CDR3aa: CASSPRQQGASSYEQYF
abundance: -; v_gene: TRBV7-2; j_gene: TRBJ2-6; d_gene: -; CDR3nt: TGTGCCAGCAGCTTAGGGGCCCCAGGGTCTGGGGCCAACGTCCTGACTTTC; CDR3aa: CASSLGAPGSGANVLTF
abundance: -; v_gene: TRBV21-1; j_gene: TRBJ1-5; d_gene: -; CDR3nt: TGTGCCAGCAGCAAAGACAGGGGAGAAAGTCAGCCCCAGCATTTT; CDR3aa: CASSKDRGESQPQHF
abundance: once; v_gene: TRBV19; j_gene: TRBJ2-6; d_gene: TRBD1; CDR3nt: TGTGCCAGTAAAGACCCGGGACAGCGCTACTCTGGGGCCAACGTCCTGACTTTC; CDR3aa: CASKDPGQRYSGANVLTF
abundance: -; v_gene: TRBV18; j_gene: TRBJ2-5; d_gene: -; CDR3nt: TGTGCCAGCTCACGAAGTCAGGTTGAGCAAGAGACCCAGTACTTC; CDR3aa: CASSRSQVEQETQYF
abundance: -; v_gene: TRBV5-1; j_gene: TRBJ1-6; d_gene: -; CDR3nt: TGCGCCAGCAGCTACGGGACATCTGGTGCGAATTCACCCCTCCACTTT; CDR3aa: CASSYGTSGANSPLHF
abundance: -; v_gene: TRBV3-1/TRBV3-2; j_gene: TRBJ2-5; d_gene: TRBD2; CDR3nt: TGTGCCAGCAGCCAAGACACGGGAGGCGAGACCCAGTACTTC; CDR3aa: CASSQDTGGETQYF
abundance: -; v_gene: TRBV15; j_gene: TRBJ2-7; d_gene: TRBD1; CDR3nt: TGTGCCACCAGCGAAGCGGCAGGGGGCTCCTACGAGCAGTACTTC; CDR3aa: CATSEAAGGSYEQYF
abundance: -; v_gene: TRBV9; j_gene: TRBJ2-7; d_gene: -; CDR3nt: TGTGCCAGCAGTACAATCGCGGGGTCGAACGAGCAGTACTTC; CDR3aa: CASSTIAGSNEQYF
abundance: -; v_gene: TRBV7-2; j_gene: TRBJ2-5; d_gene: TRBD1; CDR3nt: TGTGCCAGCAGCTTAGGAGGGGGCCTCAGGGAGACCCAGTACTTC; CDR3aa: CASSLGGGLRETQYF
abundance: -; v_gene: TRBV13; j_gene: TRBJ1-1; d_gene: -; CDR3nt: TGTGCCAGCAGCTTAGCCTTAAGGAGGAGGGGCACTGAAGCTTTCTTT; CDR3aa: CASSLALRRRGTEAFF
abundance: -; v_gene: TRBV5-1; j_gene: TRBJ2-5; d_gene: -; CDR3nt: TGCGCCAGCAGCCAGCTGACAGGATCAGAGACCCAGTACTTC; CDR3aa: CASSQLTGSETQYF
abundance: -; v_gene: TRBV9; j_gene: TRBJ2-5; d_gene: -; CDR3nt: TGTGCCAGCAGCGTACAGGGGACGAAAGAGACCCAGTACTTC; CDR3aa: CASSVQGTKETQYF
abundance: -; v_gene: TRBV3-1/TRBV3-2; j_gene: TRBJ1-2; d_gene: -; CDR3nt: TGTGCCAGCAGCCAAGGAGCATCTAACTATGGCTACACCTTC; CDR3aa: CASSQGASNYGYTF
abundance: -; v_gene: TRBV6-5; j_gene: TRBJ2-7; d_gene: -; CDR3nt: TGTGCCAGCAGCCGAGACGCCACCGACTTGTACGAGCAGTACTTC; CDR3aa: CASSRDATDLYEQYF
abundance: -; v_gene: TRBV5-8; j_gene: TRBJ2-5; d_gene: TRBD1; CDR3nt: TGTGCCAGCAGCTTTGGAACCGGGACAGGGGGCAGGGAGACCCAGTACTTC; CDR3aa: CASSFGTGTGGRETQYF
abundance: -; v_gene: TRBV7-9; j_gene: TRBJ2-3; d_gene: -; CDR3nt: TGTGCCAGCAGCTTAGTCGGGGATCCGGGGGCAGATACGCAGTATTTT; CDR3aa: CASSLVGDPGADTQYF
abundance: once; v_gene: TRBV4-3; j_gene: TRBJ1-4; d_gene: TRBD1; CDR3nt: TGCGCCAGCAGTTTGGGACAGGGCGAGGCTAATGAAAAACTGTTTTTT; CDR3aa: CASSLGQGEANEKLFF
abundance: -; v_gene: TRBV2; j_gene: TRBJ1-1; d_gene: -; CDR3nt: TGTGCCAGCCTCAGGGTGCTGGGAGGCACTGAAGCTTTCTTT; CDR3aa: CASLRVLGGTEAFF
abundance: few; v_gene: TRBV6-5; j_gene: TRBJ2-2; d_gene: TRBD1; CDR3nt: TGTGCCAGCAGCCGGACAGGGAGAAACACCGGGGAGCTGTTTTTT; CDR3aa: CASSRTGRNTGELFF
abundance: few; v_gene: TRBV6-5; j_gene: TRBJ2-7; d_gene: TRBD2; CDR3nt: TGTGCCAGCAGGGGTGTGCGGGGGGGTTACGAGCAGTACTTC; CDR3aa: CASRGVRGGYEQYF
abundance: -; v_gene: TRBV12-3/TRBV12-4; j_gene: TRBJ1-1; d_gene: -; CDR3nt: TGTGCCAGCAGTTTGGAGTTCGCTGAAGCTTTCTTT; CDR3aa: CASSLEFAEAFF
abundance: -; v_gene: TRBV3-1/TRBV3-2; j_gene: TRBJ1-6; d_gene: -; CDR3nt: TGTGCCAGCAGCCAAGAGAGCCGGGGAGTTTCACCCCTCCACTTT; CDR3aa: CASSQESRGVSPLHF
abundance: -; v_gene: TRBV10-3; j_gene: TRBJ2-2; d_gene: TRBD1; CDR3nt: TGTGCCATCAGTGAGCAATTACCGGGACAGGGGTTTGCGAACACCGGGGAGCTGTTTTTT; CDR3aa: CAISEQLPGQGFANTGELFF
abundance: -; v_gene: TRBV5-6; j_gene: TRBJ1-1; d_gene: -; CDR3nt: TGTGCCAGCAGCCTTCAGGGGAGGGGCGGGACTGAAGCTTTCTTT; CDR3aa: CASSLQGRGGTEAFF
abundance: -; v_gene: TRBV6-1; j_gene: TRBJ1-1; d_gene: -; CDR3nt: TGTGCCAGCAGTGAGCGTGGGGCATCGAACACTGAAGCTTTCTTT; CDR3aa: CASSERGASNTEAFF
abundance: few; v_gene: TRBV6-5; j_gene: TRBJ1-2; d_gene: TRBD1; CDR3nt: TGTGCCAGCAGTTACTCCAGGGGGCGCGACTATGGCTACACCTTC; CDR3aa: CASSYSRGRDYGYTF
abundance: -; v_gene: TRBV4-3; j_gene: TRBJ2-7; d_gene: -; CDR3nt: TGCGCCAGCAGCCAAGACAGGGCCTCCTACGAGCAGTACTTC; CDR3aa: CASSQDRASYEQYF
abundance: -; v_gene: TRBV6-5; j_gene: TRBJ1-6; d_gene: -; CDR3nt: TGTGCCAGCAGTCCAACAGTTACTGGCAATTCACCCCTCCACTTT; CDR3aa: CASSPTVTGNSPLHF
abundance: -; v_gene: TRBV6-6; j_gene: TRBJ2-1; d_gene: TRBD1; CDR3nt: TGTGCCAGCATACATGAGGGGACAGCTTTAGATGAGCAGTTCTTC; CDR3aa: CASIHEGTALDEQFF
abundance: -; v_gene: TRBV12-5; j_gene: TRBJ1-2; d_gene: -; CDR3nt: TGTGCTAGTGGTTTTTCCGGACAAGAGACCTTTAGACGCTATGGCTACACCTTC; CDR3aa: CASGFSGQETFRRYGYTF
abundance: -; v_gene: TRBV5-6; j_gene: TRBJ1-1; d_gene: -; CDR3nt: TGTGCCAGCAGCTTGGTGGCGGGTGAAGCTTTCTTT; CDR3aa: CASSLVAGEAFF
abundance: -; v_gene: TRBV27; j_gene: TRBJ2-1; d_gene: TRBD2; CDR3nt: TGTGCCAGCAGTTTCCGGGTAGCGGGGGGCCCGGGCAATGAGCAGTTCTTC; CDR3aa: CASSFRVAGGPGNEQFF
abundance: -; v_gene: TRBV4-2; j_gene: TRBJ2-3; d_gene: TRBD2; CDR3nt: TGTGCCAGCAGCCTGTCTAGCGGGGGGGTGACAGATACGCAGTATTTT; CDR3aa: CASSLSSGGVTDTQYF
abundance: -; v_gene: TRBV6-5; j_gene: TRBJ2-2; d_gene: -; CDR3nt: TGTGCCAGCAGTTCTCGGGAGGACAGGAACACCGGGGAGCTGTTTTTT; CDR3aa: CASSSREDRNTGELFF
abundance: -; v_gene: TRBV4-3; j_gene: TRBJ1-4; d_gene: -; CDR3nt: TGCGCCAGCAGCCAAGTTCTCGACAGCGCCGCAACTAATGAAAAACTGTTTTTT; CDR3aa: CASSQVLDSAATNEKLFF